This T cell receptor beta chain was captured in a study of blood T cell repertoires in COVID-19. Measured with immunoSEQ multiplex PCR; TCRdb has only the in-frame clones, and not every one. The sample has 150,000 to 200,000 clones, 85% seen once; the top ten hold 3% to 3.5%. Germline CDR1 reads SGDLS; CDR2 reads YYNGEE. V gave up 4 bases and J gave up 5 bases; unmatched junction bases: 5. The CDR3 has 14 amino acids. The source of this sequence is a human donor with acute or convalescent COVID-19. The donor label of this sample is uncertain. Material for sequencing was peripheral blood. The chain links TRBV9 to TRBJ1-5; 8 bases are a match to TRBD1. The chain's CDR3 is CASSWTGLDQPQHF. The CDR3 nucleotides read TGTGCCAGCAGCTGGACAGGGTTAGATCAGCCCCAGCATTTT.